This T cell receptor beta chain was obtained from a study of blood T cell repertoires in COVID-19. Libraries were prepared by immunoSEQ multiplex PCR; TCRdb keeps only in-frame clonotypes and omits some of them. The repertoire holds around 230,000 clones, with around 88% as singletons. CDR1 and CDR2 (germline): SGHNT, YYREEE (reference sequence). The V gene end was trimmed by 0 bases and the J gene end by 9 bases; junction bases not matched to a gene: 13. The CDR3 totals 16 residues. This receptor was taken from a woman aged 45-65 years with acute or convalescent COVID-19. The chain is built from TRBV5-4 and TRBJ2-3, with 7 bases aligning to TRBD1. The sample comprised peripheral blood. CDR3 protein: CASSLEAKDRSGTQYF. The CDR3 coding sequence is TGTGCCAGCAGCTTGGAAGCCAAGGACAGGTCGGGGACGCAGTATTTT.